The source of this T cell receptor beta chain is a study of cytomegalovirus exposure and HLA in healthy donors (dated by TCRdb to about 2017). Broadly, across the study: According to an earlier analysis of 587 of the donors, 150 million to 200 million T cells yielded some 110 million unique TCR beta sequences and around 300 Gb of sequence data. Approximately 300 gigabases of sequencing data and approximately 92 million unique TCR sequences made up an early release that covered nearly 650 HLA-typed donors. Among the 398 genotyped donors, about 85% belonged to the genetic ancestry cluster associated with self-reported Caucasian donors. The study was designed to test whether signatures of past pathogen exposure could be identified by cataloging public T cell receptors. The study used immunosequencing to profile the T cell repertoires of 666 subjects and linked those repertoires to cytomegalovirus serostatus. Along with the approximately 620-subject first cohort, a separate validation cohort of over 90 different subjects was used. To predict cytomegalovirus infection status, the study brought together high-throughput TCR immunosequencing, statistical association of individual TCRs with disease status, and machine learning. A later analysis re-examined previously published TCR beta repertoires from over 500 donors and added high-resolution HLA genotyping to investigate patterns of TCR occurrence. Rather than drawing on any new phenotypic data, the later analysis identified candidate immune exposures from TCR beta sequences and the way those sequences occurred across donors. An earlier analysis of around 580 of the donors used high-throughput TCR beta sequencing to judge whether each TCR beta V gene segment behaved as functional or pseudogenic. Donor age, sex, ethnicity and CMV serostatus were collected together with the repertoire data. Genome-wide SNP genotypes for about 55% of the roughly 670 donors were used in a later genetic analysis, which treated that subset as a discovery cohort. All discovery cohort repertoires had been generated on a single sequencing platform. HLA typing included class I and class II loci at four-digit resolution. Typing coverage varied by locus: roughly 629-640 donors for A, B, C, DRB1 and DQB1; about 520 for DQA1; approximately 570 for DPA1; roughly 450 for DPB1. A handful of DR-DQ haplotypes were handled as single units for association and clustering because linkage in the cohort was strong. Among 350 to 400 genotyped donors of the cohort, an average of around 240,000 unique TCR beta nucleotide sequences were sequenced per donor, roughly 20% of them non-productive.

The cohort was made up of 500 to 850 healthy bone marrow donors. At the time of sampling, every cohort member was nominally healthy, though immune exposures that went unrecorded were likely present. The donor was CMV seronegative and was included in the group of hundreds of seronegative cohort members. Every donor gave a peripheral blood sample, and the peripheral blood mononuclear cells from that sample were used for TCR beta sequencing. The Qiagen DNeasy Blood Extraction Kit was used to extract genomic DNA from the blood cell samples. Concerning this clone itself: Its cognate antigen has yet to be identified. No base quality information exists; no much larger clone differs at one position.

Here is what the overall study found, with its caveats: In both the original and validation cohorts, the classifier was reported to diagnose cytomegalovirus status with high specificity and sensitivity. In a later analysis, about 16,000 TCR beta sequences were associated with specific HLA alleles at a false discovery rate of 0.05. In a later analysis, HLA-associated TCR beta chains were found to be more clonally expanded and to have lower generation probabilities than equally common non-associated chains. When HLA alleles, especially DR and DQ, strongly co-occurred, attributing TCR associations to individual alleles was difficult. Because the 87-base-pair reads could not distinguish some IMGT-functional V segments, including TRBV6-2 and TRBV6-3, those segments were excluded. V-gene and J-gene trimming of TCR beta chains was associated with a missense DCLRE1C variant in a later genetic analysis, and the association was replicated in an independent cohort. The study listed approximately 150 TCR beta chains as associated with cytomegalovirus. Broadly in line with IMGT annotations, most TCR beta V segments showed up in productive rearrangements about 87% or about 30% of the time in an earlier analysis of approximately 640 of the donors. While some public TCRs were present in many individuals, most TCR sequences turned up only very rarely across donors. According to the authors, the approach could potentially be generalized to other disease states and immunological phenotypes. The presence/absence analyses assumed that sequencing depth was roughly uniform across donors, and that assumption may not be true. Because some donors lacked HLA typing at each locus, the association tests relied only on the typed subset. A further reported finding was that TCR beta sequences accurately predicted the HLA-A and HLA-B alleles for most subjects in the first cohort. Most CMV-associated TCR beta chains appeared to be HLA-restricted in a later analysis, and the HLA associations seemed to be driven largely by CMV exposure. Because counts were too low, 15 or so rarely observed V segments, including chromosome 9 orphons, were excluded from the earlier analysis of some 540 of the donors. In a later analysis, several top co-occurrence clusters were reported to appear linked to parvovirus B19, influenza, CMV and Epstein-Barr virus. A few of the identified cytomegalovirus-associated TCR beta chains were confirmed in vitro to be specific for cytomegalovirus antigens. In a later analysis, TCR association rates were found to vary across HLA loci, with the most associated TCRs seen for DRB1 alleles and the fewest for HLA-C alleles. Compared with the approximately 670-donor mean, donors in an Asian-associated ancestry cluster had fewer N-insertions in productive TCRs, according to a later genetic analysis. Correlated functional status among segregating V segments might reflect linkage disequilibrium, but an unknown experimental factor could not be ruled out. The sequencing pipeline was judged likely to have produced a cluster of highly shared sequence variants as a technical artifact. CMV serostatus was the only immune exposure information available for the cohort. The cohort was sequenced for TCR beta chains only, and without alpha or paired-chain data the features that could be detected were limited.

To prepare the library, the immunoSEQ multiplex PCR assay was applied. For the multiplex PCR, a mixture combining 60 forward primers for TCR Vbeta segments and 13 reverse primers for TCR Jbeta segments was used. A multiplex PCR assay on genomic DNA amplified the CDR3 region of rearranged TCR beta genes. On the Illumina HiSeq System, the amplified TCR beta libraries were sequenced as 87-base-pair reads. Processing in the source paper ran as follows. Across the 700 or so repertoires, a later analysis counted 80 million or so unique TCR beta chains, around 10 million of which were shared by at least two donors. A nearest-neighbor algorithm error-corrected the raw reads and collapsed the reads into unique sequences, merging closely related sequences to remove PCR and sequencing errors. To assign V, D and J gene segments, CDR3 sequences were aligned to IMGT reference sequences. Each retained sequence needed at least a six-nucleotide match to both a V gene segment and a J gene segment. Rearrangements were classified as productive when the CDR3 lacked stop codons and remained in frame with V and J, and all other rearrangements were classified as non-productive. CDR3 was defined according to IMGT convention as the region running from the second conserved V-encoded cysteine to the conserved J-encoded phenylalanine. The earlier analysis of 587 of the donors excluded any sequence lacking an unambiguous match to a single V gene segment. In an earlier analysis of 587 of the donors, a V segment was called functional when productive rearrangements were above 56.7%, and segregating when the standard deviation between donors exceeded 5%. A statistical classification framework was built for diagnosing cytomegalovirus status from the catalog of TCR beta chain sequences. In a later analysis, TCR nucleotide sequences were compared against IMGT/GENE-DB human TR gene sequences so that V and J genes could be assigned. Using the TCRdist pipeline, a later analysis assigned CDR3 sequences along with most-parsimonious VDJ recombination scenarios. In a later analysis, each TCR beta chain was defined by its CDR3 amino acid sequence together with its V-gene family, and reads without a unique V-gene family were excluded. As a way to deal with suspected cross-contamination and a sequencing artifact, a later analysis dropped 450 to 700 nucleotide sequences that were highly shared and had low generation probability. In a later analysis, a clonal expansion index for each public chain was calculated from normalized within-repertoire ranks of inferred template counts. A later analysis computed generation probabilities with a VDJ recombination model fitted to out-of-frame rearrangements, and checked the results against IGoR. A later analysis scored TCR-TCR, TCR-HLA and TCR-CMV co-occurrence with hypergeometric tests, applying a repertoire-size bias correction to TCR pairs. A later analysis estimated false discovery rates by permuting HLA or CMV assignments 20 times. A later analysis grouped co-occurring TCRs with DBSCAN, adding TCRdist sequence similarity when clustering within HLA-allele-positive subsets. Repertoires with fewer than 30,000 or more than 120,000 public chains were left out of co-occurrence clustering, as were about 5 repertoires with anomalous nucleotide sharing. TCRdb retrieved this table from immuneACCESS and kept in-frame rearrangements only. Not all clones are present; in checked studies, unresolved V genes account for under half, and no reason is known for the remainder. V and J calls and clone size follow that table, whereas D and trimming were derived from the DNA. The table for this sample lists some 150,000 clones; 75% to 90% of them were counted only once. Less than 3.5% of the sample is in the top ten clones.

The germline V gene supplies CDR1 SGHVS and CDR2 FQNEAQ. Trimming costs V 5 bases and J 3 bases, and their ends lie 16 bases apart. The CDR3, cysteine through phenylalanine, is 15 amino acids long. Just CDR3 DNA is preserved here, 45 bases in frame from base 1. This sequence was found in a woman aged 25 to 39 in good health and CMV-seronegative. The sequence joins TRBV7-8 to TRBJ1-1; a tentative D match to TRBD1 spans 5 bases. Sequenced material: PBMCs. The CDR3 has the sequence CASSPWGRVHTEAFF. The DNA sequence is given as TGTGCCAGCAGCCCCTGGGGCAGGGTTCACACTGAAGCTTTCTTT.